This note documents a single TCR beta chain sequence. The assay was immunoSEQ multiplex PCR, and TCRdb's table has in-frame clones only and misses some. The table records roughly 160,000 clones, about 94% of them present only once. The data originate from a study of control samples from healthy donors and cancer patients. CDR1 and CDR2 from the germline V gene are MNHEY and SVGAGI. CDR3 length equals 15 residues. V was pared by 8 bases and J by 5 bases, with 20 bases between. The V call is TRBV6-5, the J call TRBJ2-3, with a weak D call TRBD2 (7 bases). The sequenced sample consisted of PBMCs. This clonotype originated in a man in his 60s with colorectal cancer. The CDR3 sequence: CASRRGGASIDTQYF. The CDR3 nucleotides are TGTGCCAGCCGACGTGGGGGGGCATCCATAGATACGCAGTATTTT.